Sequencing of this T cell receptor (beta chain) was carried out in a study of response to subunit inactivated influenza vaccine (dated by TCRdb to the late 2010s). About the investigation overall: Deep quantitative T cell receptor repertoire profiling was used in the study to track responses to a trivalent subunit inactivated influenza vaccine. The paper as a whole reports these results and caveats: The authors proposed that each seasonal influenza vaccination may bring in only a limited number of new T cells.

The CDR3 runs 16 amino acids, cysteine and phenylalanine included. Only the CDR3 part of the read is kept: 48 bases, read in frame from the first base. CDR1 WSHSY and CDR2 SAAADI were looked up in the germline V gene. The V and J ends are trimmed by 8 bases and 0 bases, leaving 20 bases between them. As to this clonotype: Its antigen remains undetermined. Base qualities were left out, and no much larger clone turns up one base away.

Libraries were made using RT-PCR. The run used an Illumina HiSeq 2500. The public reads were reanalyzed by TCRdb: fastp trimming at Q25, MiXCR alignment, in-frame beta chains only. Records with the same CDR3 protein are collapsed into one entry carrying the most frequent genes and DNA. The sample has 590,000 or so distinct CDR3 sequences on record, 14% of them singletons. Of the sample, about 7.6% falls within the top ten clones. The sample consisted of PBMCs from blood, taken approximately 15 days before vaccination. This receptor chain uses TRBV10-2 and TRBJ2-7, and TRBD2 may be the D gene, going by 6 matching bases. This sequence was found in a man aged 50-60 years who received an inactivated influenza vaccine. Donor details come from another sample of the same person, matched by shared clones. Read as DNA, the sequence is TGCGCCAGCTACCATTCTACTAGCCCGAGCTCCTACGAGCAGTACTTC. It translates as CASYHSTSPSSYEQYF.